This T cell receptor beta chain emerged from a study of blood T cell repertoires in COVID-19. Some clones are missing from TCRdb's copy, which holds only in-frame ones; the method was immunoSEQ multiplex PCR. The sample contains more than 300,000 clones, about nine tenths of which appear only once. V was clipped by 6 bases and J by 5 bases, with 16 bases between them. CDR1 is MNHNY and CDR2 is SVGAGI in the germline V gene (reference sequence). The CDR3 consists of 14 residues. The sequenced sample consisted of PBMCs or T cells enriched from blood (not recorded which). This chain uses TRBV6-6 with TRBJ2-5; tentatively, D is TRBD1 (5 bases). The sequence came from a woman between 18 and 30 years old who had recovered from COVID-19. CDR3 protein: CASSRRASTETQYF. The CDR3 DNA sequence: TGTGCCAGCAGCCGCAGGGCCTCGACGGAGACCCAGTACTTC.